This T cell receptor beta chain is drawn from a study of blood T cell repertoires in COVID-19. Study-wide background: Sources were T cells, B-cell-depleted T cells, or PBMCs; the material itself was cDNA or gDNA.

TCRdb's copy holds only in-frame clones and misses some; the assay was immunoSEQ multiplex PCR. The sample shows 150,000 to 200,000 clones, approximately 83% of them seen only once. All enrollees were about 18 to 100 years old and from roughly 22 US areas. Germline loops: CDR1 LNHDA, CDR2 SQIVND (reference sequence). CDR3 length equals 16 residues. V dropped 3 bases and J dropped 2; count of bases not matched to a gene: 4. The origin of this receptor is a woman in her sixties or seventies who had recovered from COVID-19. The sequenced material came from PBMCs or T cells enriched from blood (not recorded which). The chain is built from TRBV19 and TRBJ1-6; 7 bases agree with TRBD1. As DNA, the CDR3 is TGTGCCAGTAGTATGGGAACAGGGGCCTATAATTCACCCCTCCACTTT. It is translated as CASSMGTGAYNSPLHF.